This T cell receptor beta chain was recorded in a study of T cells after posttransplantation cyclophosphamide. Cyclophosphamide on days +3 and +4 followed busulfan-fludarabine conditioning and a marrow graft. Clones were read by immunoSEQ multiplex PCR, and TCRdb kept only the in-frame ones, dropping some. The table lists roughly 5,400 clones, with no singletons. This clone was seen at least ten times. Germline trimming cut 2 bases from V and 3 bases from J; bases unmatched to any gene: 4. The germline V gene encodes CDR1 SGDLS and CDR2 YYNGEE. The length of the CDR3 is 15 residues. The sequencing used PBMCs, collected roughly 380 days after allogeneic stem cell transplant with posttransplant cyclophosphamide. V is TRBV9 and J is TRBJ2-3; 9 bases line up with TRBD2. The receptor was isolated from a male patient aged 60-70 years who received an allogeneic stem cell transplant from a related donor, was CMV-positive, and had acute GVHD only. Part of the T cells may come from the graft donor. In DNA form, the CDR3 reads TGTGCCAGCAGCGTTAGCGGGAGCCAGACAGATACGCAGTATTTT. Its translation: CASSVSGSQTDTQYF. Together with reference TRBV9 and TRBJ2-3, the CDR3 gives the full variable domain: DSGVTQTPKHLITATGQRVTLRCSPRSGDLSVYWYQQSLDQGLQFLIQYYNGEERAKGNILERFSAQQFPDLHSELNLSSLELGDSALYFCASSVSGSQTDTQYFGPGTRLTVL.